These 21 T cell receptor beta chains were sequenced from one sample in a study of T-cell reconstitution after alpha-beta-depleted transplantation in children. A library of TCRbeta sequences, prepared with unique molecular identifiers, was generated. MiXCR, applied by TCRdb to the PCR reads, yields one record per CDR3 protein. The table lists about 500,000 distinct CDR3 sequences, 32% of them singletons. The sample consisted of PBMCs from the stem cell graft donor, taken from the stem cell graft. Receptors were obtained from a human donor who donated a stem cell graft to a child with aplastic anemia.

At least ten counts were recorded for this clonotype. The chain employs TRBV20-1 and TRBJ2-1, with 9 bases aligning to TRBD2. Trimming cost V 1 base and J 8 bases; bases outside gene matches: 6. The CDR3 has 14 amino acids. Germline loops: CDR1 DFQATT, CDR2 SNEGSKA (reference sequence). The DNA for the CDR3 is TGCAGTGCTAGAGGGCGGGAGGGTTTCCATGAGCAGTTCTTC. Translated, it gives CSARGREGFHEQFF.

The CDR3 loop reads CASSVGATAKNIQYF. CDR3 nucleotides: TGTGCCAGCAGCGTAGGGGCCACTGCCAAAAACATTCAGTACTTC. The chain carries TRBV9 and TRBJ2-4, with no clear D. Germline V gene data show CDR1 as SGDLS and CDR2 as YYNGEE. V lost 0 bases and J lost 1, with 8 bases in between. The CDR3 has 15 amino acids.

This chain uses TRBV6-5 with TRBJ2-5, with 10 bases aligning to TRBD2. Per germline, CDR1 MNHEY and CDR2 SVGAGI. The CDR3 spans 18 residues. Trimming at V came to 1 base and at J to 10 bases, leaving 18 bases not matched to a gene. CDR3 DNA: TGTGCCAGCAGTTACTTCTATCCCGGGACTAGCGCCCACCTGGGCCAGTACTTC. This sequence encodes CASSYFYPGTSAHLGQYF.

The chain links TRBV18 to TRBJ1-1, with D perhaps TRBD1 (6 bases). Trimming removed 3 bases at V and 1 base at J, with 9 bases between. The CDR3 is 14 amino acids. The germline V gene encodes CDR1 KGHSH and CDR2 LQKENI. The CDR3 DNA follows: TGTGCCAGCTCACCCAGGACAGCGAACACTGAAGCTTTCTTT. It translates to CASSPRTANTEAFF. The full variable domain, with the rest looked up from reference TRBV18 and TRBJ1-1, is NAGVMQNPRHLVRRRGQEARLRCSPMKGHSHVYWYRQLPEEGLKFMVYLQKENIIDESGMPKERFSAEFPKEGPSILRIQQVVRGDSAAYFCASSPRTANTEAFFGQGTRLTVV.

This clonotype was detected a few times. The CDR3 protein is CASTGRGSMENIQYF. CDR3 nucleotides: TGTGCCAGCACCGGGCGGGGATCGATGGAAAACATTCAGTACTTC. J is TRBJ2-4 and V is TRBV12-3 or TRBV12-4, with a tentative D call TRBD2 (6 bases). V lost 7 bases and J lost 5, with 18 bases in between. This CDR3 has 15 residues.

V usage is TRBV12-3 or TRBV12-4 and J usage is TRBJ2-2, with D perhaps matching TRBD2 (5 bases). With 2 bases removed from V and 4 bases from J, the gap between germline ends came to 8 bases. The length of the CDR3 is 14 residues. Here the CDR3 reads CASSLQRFTGELFF. CDR3 DNA: TGTGCCAGCAGTTTACAGCGGTTCACCGGGGAGCTGTTTTTT.

The CDR3 nucleotides are TGTGCCACCAGCAGAGTAGAAAGAGGGCCGTGGGAGCAGTTCTTC. Amino acid sequence: CATSRVERGPWEQFF. The chain is built from TRBV15 and TRBJ2-1; possible D gene TRBD2, 5 bases. The CDR3 spans 15 residues. The ends were cut back, 1 base at V and 10 bases at J, with 17 bases in the middle. Per the germline V gene, CDR1 is LNHNV and CDR2 is YYDKDF (reference sequence).

The rearrangement links TRBV10-2 to TRBJ1-6; D is possibly TRBD1 (5 bases). V gave up 0 bases and J gave up 18 bases, with 21 bases separating them. In germline, CDR1 is WSHSY, CDR2 SAAADI. This CDR3 comprises 15 residues. CDR3 sequence reads: CASSESYRQGMSTHF. The CDR3 nucleotides are TGCGCCAGCAGTGAGTCCTACAGGCAAGGGATGTCTACCCACTTT.

This chain joins TRBV7-9 and TRBJ1-4; weak D call: TRBD1 (5 bases). Trimming took 5 bases from V and 8 from J, leaving 15 bases between them. Per the germline V gene, CDR1 is SEHNR and CDR2 is FQNEAQ (reference sequence). The CDR3 is made up of 14 amino acids. CDR3 region: CASSPQEVEEKLFF. CDR3 sequence (DNA): TGTGCCAGCAGCCCACAGGAGGTGGAAGAAAAACTGTTTTTT.

The chain links TRBV5-8 to TRBJ2-1; 7 bases are shared with TRBD2. The germline CDR1 and CDR2 sequences are SGHTS and YDEGEE. This CDR3 has 15 amino acids. The V and J ends lost 3 bases and 7 bases, in that order; junction bases with no gene match: 10. The CDR3 DNA follows: TGTGCCAGCAGCTCCTCCTACGCGGGAGTAAATGAGCAGTTCTTC. Residues: CASSSSYAGVNEQFF. Variable domain in full (rest from reference TRBV5-8 and TRBJ2-1): EAGVTQSPTHLIKTRGQQATLRCSPISGHTSVYWYQQALGLGLQFLLWYDEGEERNRGNFPPRFSGRQFPNYSSELNVNALELEDSALYLCASSSSYAGVNEQFFGPGTRLTVL.

The chain joins TRBV12-3 or TRBV12-4 to TRBJ1-5, with D unclear. This CDR3 comprises 13 residues. Deletions cut 2 bases from V and 7 bases from J, with 9 bases between. CDR3 sequence (DNA): TGTGCCAGCAGTTTATATTCGGGGCAGCCCCAGCATTTT. Translated, it gives CASSLYSGQPQHF.

The CDR3 protein is CASSDGGLSEKLFF. CDR3 coding DNA: TGTGCCAGCAGTGATGGGGGGCTTAGTGAAAAACTGTTTTTT. The rearrangement joins TRBV6-1 to TRBJ1-4, with D tentatively TRBD1 (6 bases). The CDR3 length is 14 residues. The V end lost 3 bases, the J end lost 7 bases, and 12 bases lay between the germline ends. Germline CDR1 and CDR2: MNHNS and SASEGT.

The rearrangement links TRBV20-1 to TRBJ1-1; no clear D gene. This CDR3 is 12 amino acids long. The germline CDR1 and CDR2 sequences are DFQATT and SNEGSKA (reference sequence). The CDR3 spells CSVGSVGTEAFF. In nucleotides, the CDR3 is TGCAGCGTCGGTTCCGTCGGCACTGAAGCTTTCTTT.

The table lists this clonotype with a few counts. The V call is TRBV7-2, the J call TRBJ1-1; the D is unclear. The CDR3 length is 16 residues. CDR1 and CDR2 from the germline V gene are SGHTA and FQGNSA. Deletions cut 7 bases from V and 6 bases from J, with 24 bases between. For the CDR3, the DNA is TGTGCCAGCAACCTGAGAGGGCCCAAGGAGGTCGCTGAAGCTTTCTTT. This codes for CASNLRGPKEVAEAFF.

The chain has TRBV7-2 and TRBJ2-1; no firm D call. V shed 5 bases and J shed 7 bases, with 12 bases lying between them. CDR3 length: 13 residues. Looked up from germline, CDR1 is SGHTA and CDR2 is FQGNSA. CDR3 in DNA: TGTGCCAGCAGCCCAGCTCGGAATAATGAGCAGTTCTTC. This sequence encodes CASSPARNNEQFF.

The table lists this clonotype with a few counts. CDR3 sequence: CASSLTASRGARNTGELFF. CDR3 sequence (DNA): TGCGCCAGCAGCTTGACGGCTAGCCGAGGGGCCCGAAACACCGGGGAGCTGTTTTTT. The V gene is TRBV5-1, the J gene TRBJ2-2, with D tentatively TRBD1 or TRBD2 (5 bases each). Between the trimmed V and J ends, which lost 1 base and 2 bases, there was a span of 21 bases. Germline V gene lookup returns CDR1 SGHRS and CDR2 YFSETQ. CDR3 length: 19 amino acids.

The V and J genes are TRBV27 and TRBJ2-1; D is unresolved. Trimming took 5 bases from V and 6 from J, leaving 14 bases between them. CDR1 and CDR2 from the germline V gene are MNHEY and SMNVEV (reference sequence). CDR3 length: 14 residues. This chain's CDR3 is CASSPSEVLNEQFF. CDR3 nucleotides: TGTGCCAGCAGTCCATCCGAAGTTCTCAATGAGCAGTTCTTC.

The genes are TRBV4-1 and TRBJ2-2, with TRBD1 identical over 9 bases. Germline V lookup: CDR1 MGHRA, CDR2 YSYEKL. The V and J ends lost 5 bases and 3 bases, in that order; junction bases with no gene match: 13. This CDR3 has 18 amino acids. The DNA of the CDR3 is TGCGCCAGCAGCTTTGGGACAGGGAACGGGGTGCACACCGGGGAGCTGTTTTTT. Amino acid sequence: CASSFGTGNGVHTGELFF.

In DNA form, the CDR3 reads TGCAGTGCTAGAAGGGTATCTAATGAAAAACTGTTTTTT. Amino acid sequence: CSARRVSNEKLFF. This chain joins TRBV20-1 and TRBJ1-4; D remains unclear. The CDR3 consists of 13 residues. The germline CDR1 and CDR2 sequences are DFQATT and SNEGSKA (reference sequence). The V gene lost 2 bases and the J gene lost 3 bases, with 7 bases spanning the gap.

The V and J genes are TRBV12-3 or TRBV12-4 and TRBJ1-1; D remains unclear. There are 12 residues in the CDR3. V shed 6 bases and J shed 2 bases, with 7 bases lying between them. CDR3 sequence reads: CASSIRNTEAFF. The DNA for the CDR3 is TGTGCCAGCAGCATCCGTAACACTGAAGCTTTCTTT.

This clonotype appeared a few times. The V and J genes are TRBV7-2 and TRBJ1-4; tentatively, D is TRBD1 (5 bases). The CDR3 length is 13 residues. Germline CDR1 reads SGHTA; CDR2 reads FQGNSA. Trimming stripped 10 bases from V and 7 bases from J, with 16 bases between. CDR3 sequence reads: CATGGGGGEKLFF. DNA for the CDR3: TGTGCCACCGGGGGGGGAGGTGGTGAAAAACTGTTTTTT.